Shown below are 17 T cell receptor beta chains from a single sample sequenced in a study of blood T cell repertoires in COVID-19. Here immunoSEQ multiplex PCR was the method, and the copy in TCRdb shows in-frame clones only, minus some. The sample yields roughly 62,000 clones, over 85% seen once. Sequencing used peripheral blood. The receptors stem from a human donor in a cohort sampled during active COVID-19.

For the CDR3, the DNA is TGTGCCAGCAGCTTAGGGGGACTCTATGGCTACACCTTC. Amino acid sequence: CASSLGGLYGYTF. The gene calls are TRBV11-2 and TRBJ1-2; possibly TRBD1 for D (5 bases). There are 13 residues in the CDR3. Germline lookup yields CDR1 SGHAT and CDR2 FQNNGV. Trimming pared 1 base from V and 4 bases from J, leaving 7 bases between.

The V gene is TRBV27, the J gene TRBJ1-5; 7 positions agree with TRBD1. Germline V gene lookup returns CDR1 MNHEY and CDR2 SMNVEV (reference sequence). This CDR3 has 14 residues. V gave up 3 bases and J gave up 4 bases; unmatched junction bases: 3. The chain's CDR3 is CASSLTGLNQPQHF. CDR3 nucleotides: TGTGCCAGCAGTTTGACAGGGCTAAATCAGCCCCAGCATTTT.

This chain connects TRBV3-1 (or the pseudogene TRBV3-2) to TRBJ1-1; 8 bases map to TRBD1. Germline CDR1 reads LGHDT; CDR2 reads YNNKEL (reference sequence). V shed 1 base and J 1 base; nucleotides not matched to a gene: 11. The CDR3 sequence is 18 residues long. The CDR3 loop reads CASSQVNRGSNGNTEAFF. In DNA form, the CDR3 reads TGTGCCAGCAGCCAAGTCAACAGGGGGTCGAATGGGAACACTGAAGCTTTCTTT.

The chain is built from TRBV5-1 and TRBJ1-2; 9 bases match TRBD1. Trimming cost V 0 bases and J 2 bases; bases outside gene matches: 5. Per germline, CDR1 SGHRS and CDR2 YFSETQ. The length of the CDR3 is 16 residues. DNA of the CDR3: TGCGCCAGCAGCTTGGGGGGGACAGGGACCAACTATGGCTACACCTTC. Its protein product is CASSLGGTGTNYGYTF.

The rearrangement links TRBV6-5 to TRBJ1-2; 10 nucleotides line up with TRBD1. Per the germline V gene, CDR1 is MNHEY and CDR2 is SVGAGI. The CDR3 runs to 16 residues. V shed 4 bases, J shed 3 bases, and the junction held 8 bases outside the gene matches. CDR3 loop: CASSSAGTGDHYGYTF. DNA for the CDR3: TGTGCCAGCAGTTCCGCCGGGACAGGGGATCACTATGGCTACACCTTC.

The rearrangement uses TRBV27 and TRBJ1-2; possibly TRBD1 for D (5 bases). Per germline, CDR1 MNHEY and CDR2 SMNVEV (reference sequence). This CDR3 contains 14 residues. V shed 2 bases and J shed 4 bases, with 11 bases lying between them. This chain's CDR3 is CASSLTVTGYGYTF. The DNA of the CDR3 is TGTGCCAGCAGTTTAACGGTCACAGGCTATGGCTACACCTTC.

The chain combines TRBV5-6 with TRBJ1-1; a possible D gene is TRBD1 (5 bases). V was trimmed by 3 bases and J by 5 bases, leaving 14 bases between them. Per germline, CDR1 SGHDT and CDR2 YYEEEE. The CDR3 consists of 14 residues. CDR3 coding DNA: TGTGCCAGCAGCTGGCGACAGCCGAGGACTGAAGCTTTCTTT. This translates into CASSWRQPRTEAFF.

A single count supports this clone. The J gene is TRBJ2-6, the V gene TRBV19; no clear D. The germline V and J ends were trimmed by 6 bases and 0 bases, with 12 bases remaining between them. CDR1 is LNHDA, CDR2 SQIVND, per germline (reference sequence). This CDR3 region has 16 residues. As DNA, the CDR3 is TGTGCCAGTAGAACCACCTATAACTCTGGGGCCAACGTCCTGACTTTC. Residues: CASRTTYNSGANVLTF.

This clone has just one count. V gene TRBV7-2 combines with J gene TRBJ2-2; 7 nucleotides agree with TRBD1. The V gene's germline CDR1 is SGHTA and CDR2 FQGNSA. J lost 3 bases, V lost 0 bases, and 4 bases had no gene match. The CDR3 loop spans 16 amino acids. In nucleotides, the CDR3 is TGTGCCAGCAGCTTAGCGGGGACAGTCTACACCGGGGAGCTGTTTTTT. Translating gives CASSLAGTVYTGELFF. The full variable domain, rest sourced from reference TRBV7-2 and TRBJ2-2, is GAGVSQSPSNKVTEKGKDVELRCDPISGHTALYWYRQSLGQGLEFLIYFQGNSAPDKSGLPSDRFSAERTGGSVSTLTIQRTQQEDSAVYLCASSLAGTVYTGELFFGEGSRLTVL.

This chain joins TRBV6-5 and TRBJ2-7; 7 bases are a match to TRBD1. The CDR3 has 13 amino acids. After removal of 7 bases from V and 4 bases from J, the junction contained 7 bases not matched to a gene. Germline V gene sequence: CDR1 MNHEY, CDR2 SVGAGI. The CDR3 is CASIPTGKYEQYF. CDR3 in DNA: TGTGCCAGCATACCGACAGGGAAGTACGAGCAGTACTTC.

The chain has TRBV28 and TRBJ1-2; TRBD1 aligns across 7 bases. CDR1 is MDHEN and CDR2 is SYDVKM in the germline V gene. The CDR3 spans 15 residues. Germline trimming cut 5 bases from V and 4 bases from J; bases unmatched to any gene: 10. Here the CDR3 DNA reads TGTGCCAGCAGTGGACCCCGACAGGGCCTCTATGGCTACACCTTC. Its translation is CASSGPRQGLYGYTF.

In nucleotides, the CDR3 is TGTGCCAGCAGCTTATTAAGGGGTTCACCCCTCCACTTT. Translating gives CASSLLRGSPLHF. The chain recombines TRBV7-2 with TRBJ1-6, with D tentatively TRBD1 (5 bases). Per germline, CDR1 SGHTA and CDR2 FQGNSA. V shed 2 bases and J shed 9 bases, with 8 bases lying between them. The CDR3 is 13 amino acids.

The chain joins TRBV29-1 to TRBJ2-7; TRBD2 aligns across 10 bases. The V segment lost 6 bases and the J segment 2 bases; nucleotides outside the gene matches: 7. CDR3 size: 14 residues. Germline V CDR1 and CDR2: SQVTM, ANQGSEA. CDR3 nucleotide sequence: TGCAGCGTAATTCTAGCGGGGGCCCCCTACGAGCAGTACTTC. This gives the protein CSVILAGAPYEQYF.

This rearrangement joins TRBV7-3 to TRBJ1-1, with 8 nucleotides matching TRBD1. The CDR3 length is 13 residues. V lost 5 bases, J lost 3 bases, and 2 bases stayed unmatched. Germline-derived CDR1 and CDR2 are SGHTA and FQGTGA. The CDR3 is CASSPGQDTEAFF. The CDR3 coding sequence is TGTGCCAGCAGCCCGGGACAGGACACTGAAGCTTTCTTT.

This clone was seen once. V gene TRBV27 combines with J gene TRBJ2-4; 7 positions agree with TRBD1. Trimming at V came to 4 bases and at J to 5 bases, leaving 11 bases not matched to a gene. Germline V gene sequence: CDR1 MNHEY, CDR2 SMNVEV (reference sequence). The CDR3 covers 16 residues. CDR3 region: CASSSPLRDRENIQYF. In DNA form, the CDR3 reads TGTGCCAGCAGTTCCCCCCTCCGGGACAGAGAAAACATTCAGTACTTC.

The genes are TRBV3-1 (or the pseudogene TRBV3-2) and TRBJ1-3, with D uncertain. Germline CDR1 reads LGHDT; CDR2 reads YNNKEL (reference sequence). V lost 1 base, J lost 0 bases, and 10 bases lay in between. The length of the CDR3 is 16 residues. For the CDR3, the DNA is TGTGCCAGCAGCCAAGGGTCAGAATTCTCTGGAAACACCATATATTTT. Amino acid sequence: CASSQGSEFSGNTIYF.

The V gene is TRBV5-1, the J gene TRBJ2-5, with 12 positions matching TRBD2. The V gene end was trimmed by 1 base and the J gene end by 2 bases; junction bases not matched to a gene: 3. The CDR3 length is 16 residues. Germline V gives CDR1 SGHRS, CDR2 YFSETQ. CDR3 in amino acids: CASSLLLAGGQETQYF. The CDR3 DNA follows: TGCGCCAGCAGCTTGCTACTAGCGGGGGGACAAGAGACCCAGTACTTC.